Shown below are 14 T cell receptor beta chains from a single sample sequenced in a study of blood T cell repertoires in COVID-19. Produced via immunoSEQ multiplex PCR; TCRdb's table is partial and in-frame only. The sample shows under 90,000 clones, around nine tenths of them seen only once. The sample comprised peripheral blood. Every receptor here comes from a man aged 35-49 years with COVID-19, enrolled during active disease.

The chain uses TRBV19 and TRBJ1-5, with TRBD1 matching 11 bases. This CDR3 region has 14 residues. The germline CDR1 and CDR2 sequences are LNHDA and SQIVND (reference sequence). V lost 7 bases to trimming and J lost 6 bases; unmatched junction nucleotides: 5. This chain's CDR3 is CASTGDRGFQPQHF. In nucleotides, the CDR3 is TGTGCCAGTACCGGGGACAGGGGGTTTCAGCCCCAGCATTTT.

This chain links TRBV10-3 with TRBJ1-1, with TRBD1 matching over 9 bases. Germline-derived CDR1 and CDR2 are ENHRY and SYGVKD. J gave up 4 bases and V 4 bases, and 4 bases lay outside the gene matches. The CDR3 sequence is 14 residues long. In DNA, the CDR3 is TGTGCCATCAGTGGGGGACAGGGTGGCACTGAAGCTTTCTTT. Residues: CAISGGQGGTEAFF.

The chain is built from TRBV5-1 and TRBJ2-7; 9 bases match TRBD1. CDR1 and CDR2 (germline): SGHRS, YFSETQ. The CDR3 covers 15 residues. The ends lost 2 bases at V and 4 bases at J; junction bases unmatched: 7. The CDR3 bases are TGCGCCAGCAGCTTCTTGGGACAGGGTCCTTACGAGCAGTACTTC. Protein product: CASSFLGQGPYEQYF.

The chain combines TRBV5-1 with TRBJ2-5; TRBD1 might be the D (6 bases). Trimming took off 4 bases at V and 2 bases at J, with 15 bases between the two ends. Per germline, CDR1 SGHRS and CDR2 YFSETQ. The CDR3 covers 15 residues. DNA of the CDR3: TGCGCCAGCAGCCAACTACAGGGAGCTCAAGAGACCCAGTACTTC. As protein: CASSQLQGAQETQYF.

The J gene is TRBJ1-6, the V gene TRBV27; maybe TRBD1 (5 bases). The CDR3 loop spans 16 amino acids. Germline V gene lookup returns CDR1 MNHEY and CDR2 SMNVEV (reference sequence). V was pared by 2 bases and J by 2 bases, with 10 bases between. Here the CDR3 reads CASSLQGFPYNSPLHF. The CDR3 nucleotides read TGTGCCAGCAGTTTACAGGGCTTCCCCTATAATTCACCCCTCCACTTT.

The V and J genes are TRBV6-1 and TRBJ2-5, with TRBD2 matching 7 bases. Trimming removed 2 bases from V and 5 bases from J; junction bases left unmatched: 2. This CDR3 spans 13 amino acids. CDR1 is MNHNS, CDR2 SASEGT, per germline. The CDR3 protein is CASSELGGETQYF. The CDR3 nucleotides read TGTGCCAGCAGTGAACTCGGGGGGGAGACCCAGTACTTC.

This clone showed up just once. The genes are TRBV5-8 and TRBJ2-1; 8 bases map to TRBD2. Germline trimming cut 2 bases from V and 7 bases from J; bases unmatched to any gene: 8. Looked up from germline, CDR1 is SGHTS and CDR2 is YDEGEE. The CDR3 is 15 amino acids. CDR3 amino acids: CASSFPRGDRNEQFF. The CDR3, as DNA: TGTGCCAGCAGCTTCCCGCGGGGGGATAGGAATGAGCAGTTCTTC. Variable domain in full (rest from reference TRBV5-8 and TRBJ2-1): EAGVTQSPTHLIKTRGQQATLRCSPISGHTSVYWYQQALGLGLQFLLWYDEGEERNRGNFPPRFSGRQFPNYSSELNVNALELEDSALYLCASSFPRGDRNEQFFGPGTRLTVL.

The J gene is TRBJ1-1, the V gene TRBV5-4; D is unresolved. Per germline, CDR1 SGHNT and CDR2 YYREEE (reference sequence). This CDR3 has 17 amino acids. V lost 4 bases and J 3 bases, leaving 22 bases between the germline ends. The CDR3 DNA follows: TGTGCCAGCAGCCTGGTGGTACGGTCTGGAGTGTACACTGAAGCTTTCTTT. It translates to CASSLVVRSGVYTEAFF.

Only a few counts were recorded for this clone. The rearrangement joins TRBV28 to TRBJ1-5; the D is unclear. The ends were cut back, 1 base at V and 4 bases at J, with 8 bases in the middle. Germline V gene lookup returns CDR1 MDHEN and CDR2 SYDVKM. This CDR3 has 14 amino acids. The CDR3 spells CASSLFRENQPQHF. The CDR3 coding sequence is TGTGCCAGCAGTTTATTTAGGGAGAATCAGCCCCAGCATTTT. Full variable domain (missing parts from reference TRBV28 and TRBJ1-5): DVKVTQSSRYLVKRTGEKVFLECVQDMDHENMFWYRQDPGLGLRLIYFSYDVKMKEKGDIPEGYSVSREKKERFSLILESASTNQTSMYLCASSLFRENQPQHFGDGTRLSIL.

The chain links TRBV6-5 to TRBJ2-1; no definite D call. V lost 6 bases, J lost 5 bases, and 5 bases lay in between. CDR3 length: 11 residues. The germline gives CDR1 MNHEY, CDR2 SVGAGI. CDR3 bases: TGTGCCAGCAGAACAGACAATGAGCAGTTCTTC. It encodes CASRTDNEQFF.

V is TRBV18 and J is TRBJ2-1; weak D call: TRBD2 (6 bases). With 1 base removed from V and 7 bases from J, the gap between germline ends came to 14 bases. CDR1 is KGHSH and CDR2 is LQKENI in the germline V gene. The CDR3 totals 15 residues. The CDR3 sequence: CASSPRRDGGNEQFF. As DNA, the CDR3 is TGTGCCAGCTCACCACGAAGGGATGGGGGGAATGAGCAGTTCTTC. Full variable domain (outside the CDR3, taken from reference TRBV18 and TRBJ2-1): NAGVMQNPRHLVRRRGQEARLRCSPMKGHSHVYWYRQLPEEGLKFMVYLQKENIIDESGMPKERFSAEFPKEGPSILRIQQVVRGDSAAYFCASSPRRDGGNEQFFGPGTRLTVL.

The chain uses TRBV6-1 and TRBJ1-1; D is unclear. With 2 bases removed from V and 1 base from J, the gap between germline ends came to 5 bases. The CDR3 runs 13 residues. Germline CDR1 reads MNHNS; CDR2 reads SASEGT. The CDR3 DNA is TGTGCCAGCAGTGAACGAGGGAACACTGAAGCTTTCTTT. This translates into CASSERGNTEAFF.

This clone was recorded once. CDR3 sequence: CASTGTGATYEQYF. CDR3 DNA: TGTGCCTCAACCGGGACAGGGGCGACCTACGAGCAGTACTTC. The V and J genes are TRBV10-3 and TRBJ2-7, with 10 bases lining up with TRBD1. V was pared by 11 bases and J by 2 bases, with 9 bases of the junction left unmatched. CDR1 and CDR2 (germline): ENHRY, SYGVKD. The CDR3 runs 14 residues.

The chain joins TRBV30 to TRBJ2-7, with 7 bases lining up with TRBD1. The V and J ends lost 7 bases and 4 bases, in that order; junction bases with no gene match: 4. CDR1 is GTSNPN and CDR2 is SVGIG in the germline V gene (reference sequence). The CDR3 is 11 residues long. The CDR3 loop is CAFSGGYEQYF. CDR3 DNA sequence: TGTGCCTTTTCAGGGGGTTACGAGCAGTACTTC.